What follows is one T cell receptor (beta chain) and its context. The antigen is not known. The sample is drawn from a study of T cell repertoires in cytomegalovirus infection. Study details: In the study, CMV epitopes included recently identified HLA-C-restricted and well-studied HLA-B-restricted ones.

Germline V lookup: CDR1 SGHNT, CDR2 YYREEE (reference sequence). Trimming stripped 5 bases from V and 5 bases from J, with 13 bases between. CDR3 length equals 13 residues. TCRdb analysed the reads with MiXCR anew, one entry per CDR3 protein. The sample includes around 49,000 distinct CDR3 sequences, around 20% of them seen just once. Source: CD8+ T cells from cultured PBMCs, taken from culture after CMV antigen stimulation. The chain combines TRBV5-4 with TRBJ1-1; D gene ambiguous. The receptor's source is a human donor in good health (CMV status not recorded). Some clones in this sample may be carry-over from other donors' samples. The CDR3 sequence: CASSSREYTEAFF. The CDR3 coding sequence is TGTGCCAGCAGTTCCCGGGAGTATACTGAAGCTTTCTTT. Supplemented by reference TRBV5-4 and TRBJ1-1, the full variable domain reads ETGVTQSPTHLIKTRGQQVTLRCSSQSGHNTVSWYQQALGQGPQFIFQYYREEENGRGNFPPRFSGLQFPNYSSELNVNALELDDSALYLCASSSREYTEAFFGQGTRLTVV.